Each of the 14 T cell receptor beta chains below was sequenced from the same sample in a study of monozygotic twins with inflammatory bowel disease. Following a re-call of the 5' RACE reads, TCRdb has one entry per CDR3 protein and lacks DNA. Here the sample table reports 300,000 to 350,000 distinct CDR3 sequences. Specimen: blood. These receptors all stem from a human donor with ulcerative colitis or Crohn's disease, or a healthy co-twin of an affected twin (not recorded which).

The rearrangement joins TRBV28 to TRBJ2-7; checking the TCRdb D call of TRBD2 is not possible without DNA. There are 17 residues in the CDR3. Germline assignment: CDR1 MDHEN and CDR2 SYDVKM. The CDR3 is CASSFLTSGGHIYEQYF.

V usage is TRBV20-1 and J usage is TRBJ1-1; lacking DNA, the TRBD1 call made by TCRdb goes unchecked. The CDR3 runs to 15 residues. Germline V CDR1 and CDR2: DFQATT, SNEGSKA (reference sequence). This CDR3 reads CSATTLDRGPTEAFF.

The rearrangement joins TRBV5-1 to TRBJ2-3; the D call from TCRdb, TRBD2, cannot be confirmed without DNA. CDR1 is SGHRS and CDR2 is YFSETQ in the germline V gene. The CDR3 totals 17 residues. CDR3 sequence reads: CASSAEPSGGKTDTQYF.

The chain links TRBV6-1 to TRBJ2-5; no DNA is available, so the TRBD1 call from TCRdb remains unchecked. Germline V CDR1 and CDR2: MNHNS, SASEGT. CDR3 length: 13 residues. CDR3 amino acids: CASSVQGAETQYF.

This rearrangement joins TRBV11-2 to TRBJ2-7; TCRdb indicates TRBD2, and absent DNA this call remains unverified. CDR3 size: 14 residues. Per the germline V gene, CDR1 is SGHAT and CDR2 is FQNNGV. CDR3: CASRSPGLDYEQYF.

V usage is TRBV7-2 and J usage is TRBJ1-4; there is no DNA to check the TCRdb D call of TRBD1. Looked up from germline, CDR1 is SGHTA and CDR2 is FQGNSA. This CDR3 region has 13 residues. The CDR3 region is CASGRDRGEKLFF.

V is TRBV20-1 and J is TRBJ2-2. The CDR3 consists of 16 residues. The germline V gene encodes CDR1 DFQATT and CDR2 SNEGSKA (reference sequence). CDR3 amino acids: CSAIDSSGVNTGELFF.

The genes are TRBV5-1 and TRBJ1-1. CDR1 is SGHRS and CDR2 is YFSETQ in the germline V gene. This CDR3 comprises 14 residues. CDR3 amino acids: CASSPSGTGTEAFF.

The chain combines TRBV7-2 with TRBJ2-6; TCRdb designates TRBD1, a call that cannot be tested without DNA. The CDR3 consists of 17 residues. Germline V CDR1 and CDR2: SGHTA, FQGNSA. CDR3 amino acids: CASSFTGTGSGANVLTF.

This sequence joins TRBV20-1 and TRBJ2-7; the TCRdb D gene call, TRBD1, has no DNA to confirm it. The CDR3 has 14 residues. Germline CDR1 is DFQATT and CDR2 is SNEGSKA (reference sequence). CDR3 sequence reads: CSASVGQGTYEQYF.

The chain combines TRBV6-6 with TRBJ1-1. CDR3 length: 14 amino acids. The V gene's germline CDR1 is MNHNY and CDR2 SVGAGI (reference sequence). The CDR3 loop reads CASSYLEGNTEAFF.

J is TRBJ2-1 and V is TRBV7-2; as DNA is missing, the TRBD2 call by TCRdb cannot be tested. Germline-derived CDR1 and CDR2 are SGHTA and FQGNSA. The CDR3 totals 16 residues. The CDR3 sequence: CASSLRSYGSRTEQFF.

The chain carries TRBV7-2 and TRBJ2-5. This CDR3 has 12 residues. The germline V gene has CDR1 SGHTA and CDR2 FQGNSA. The CDR3 is CASSPHKETQYF.

This sequence joins TRBV12-3 or TRBV12-4 and TRBJ2-5; the D call from TCRdb, TRBD2, cannot be confirmed without DNA. The CDR3 spans 15 residues. CDR3: CASSPPPADQETQYF.